The entry below gives a single T cell receptor beta chain sequence along with its context. Its specificity is not known. MiXCR was run by TCRdb on the reads, yielding one entry per CDR3 protein. Among hundreds of thousands of distinct CDR3 sequences listed, around 31% were seen once. V lost 1 base and J lost 2, with 17 bases in between. The CDR3 covers 17 residues. Looked up from germline, CDR1 is MGHRA and CDR2 is YSYEKL. This sample was taken from a study of T cell repertoires in cytomegalovirus infection. Looking at the study overall: In the study, CMV epitopes included recently identified HLA-C-restricted and well-studied HLA-B-restricted ones. Indications came from public TCR beta signatures; they pointed to CMV infection and to a matching HLA type. Study-level results: Cumulated frequencies of public TCR beta families served to identify carriers of CMV plus the relevant HLA. Dominating the ex vivo response were TCR beta clonotypes that were CMV-specific and HLA-C-restricted.

Sequenced here: cultured CD8+ T cells from PBMCs, sampled from culture after CMV antigen stimulation. The J gene is TRBJ1-2, the V gene TRBV4-1, with D maybe TRBD1 (5 bases). This TCR was sampled from a human donor in good health (CMV status not recorded). Some clones in this sample may be carry-over from other donors' samples. CDR3 loop: CASSQVAEVDRNYGYTF. The CDR3 nucleotides read TGCGCCAGCAGCCAAGTCGCTGAGGTCGACAGAAACTATGGCTACACCTTC.